This T cell receptor beta chain was sequenced for a study of T-cell reconstitution after alpha-beta-depleted transplantation in children. The V end was cut by 10 bases, the J end by 7 bases, with 17 bases between. The CDR3 contains 13 residues. Germline CDR1 and CDR2: MNHEY and SMNVEV (reference sequence). Using unique molecular identifiers, the investigators prepared the TCRbeta library. MiXCR was run by TCRdb on the PCR reads, yielding one entry per CDR3 protein. Of about 540,000 distinct CDR3 sequences listed, around 19% are singletons. V is TRBV27 and J is TRBJ2-1; D is unclear. This TCR was sampled from a human donor who donated a stem cell graft to a child with acute lymphoblastic leukemia. Here the sequenced sample was PBMCs from the stem cell graft donor, taken from the stem cell graft. CDR3 DNA: TGTGCCACCTCGCATAGTCTCTTTAATGAGCAGTTCTTC. This gives the protein CATSHSLFNEQFF.